A selection of T cell receptor beta chains follows, all from one sample in a study of CD8 T cells in ankylosing spondylitis. MiXCR was run by TCRdb on the 5' RACE reads, yielding one entry per CDR3 protein. The sample includes some 140,000 distinct CDR3 sequences, roughly 8.8% of them seen just once. The specimen was synovial fluid, either unsorted or a sorted T cell fraction (not recorded which). These receptors all come from a male donor with ankylosing spondylitis. CDR3s include the opening cysteine and the closing phenylalanine or tryptophan. A D gene is named only where the DNA matches it firmly. Not every row has a clone size; where given, it reads once, few, many or a size class.

>TRBV5-1|many|TRBD1|TRBJ1-2
TGCGCCAGCAGCTCAGGGGGCTGGAACTATGGCTACACCTTC
CASSSGGWNYGYTF
>TRBV20-1|few|NA|TRBJ2-1
TGCAGTGCAGGAGGCCTTAGAGATGAGCAGTTCTTC
CSAGGLRDEQFF
>TRBV15|many|NA|TRBJ1-3
TGTGCCACCAGCATAAGGACAGCCGGTGGCACCATATATTTT
CATSIRTAGGTIYF
>TRBV11-3|few|NA|TRBJ2-2
TGTGCCAGCAGCGCCAACCTTGGGGGGGAGCTGTTTTTT
CASSANLGGELFF
>TRBV4-1|NA|NA|TRBJ2-7
TGCGCCAGCAGCAGACATAGCGAGAGCTCCTACGAGCAGTACTTC
CASSRHSESSYEQYF
>TRBV10-3|NA|NA|TRBJ2-3
TGTGCCATCAAGTCACAGGGAGGCACAGATACGCAGTATTTT
CAIKSQGGTDTQYF
>TRBV18|many|TRBD1|TRBJ1-1
TGTGCCAGCTCACCCGGGACAGGGAGTTGGAACACTGAAGCTTTCTTT
CASSPGTGSWNTEAFF
>TRBV5-1|few|NA|TRBJ2-5
TGCGCCAGCAGCTTAGGCGGGGTTAAGGAGACCCAGTACTTC
CASSLGGVKETQYF
>TRBV6-1|NA|TRBD1|TRBJ1-5
TGTGCCAGCAGTCTTCGCCAGGGGGGAAGCAATCAGCCCCAGCATTTT
CASSLRQGGSNQPQHF
>TRBV28|many|TRBD1|TRBJ2-7
TGTGCCAGCAGCTACACCGGGACAGAACGGTACTTC
CASSYTGTERYF
>TRBV7-9|many|NA|TRBJ2-7
TGTGCCAGCAGCTTCGGAGGGGGCTCCTACGAGCAGTACTTC
CASSFGGGSYEQYF
>TRBV5-6|NA|NA|TRBJ2-3
TGTGCCAGCAGCTTACTCGCGGGGTTTCCCACAGATACGCAGTATTTT
CASSLLAGFPTDTQYF
>TRBV11-2|many|TRBD1|TRBJ2-2
TGTGCCAGCAGCCCACGACAGGGCGGCACCGGGGAGCTGTTTTTT
CASSPRQGGTGELFF
>TRBV20-1|few|NA|TRBJ2-1
TGCAGTGCTTTACAGGGACGGTCCTACAATGAGCAGTTCTTC
CSALQGRSYNEQFF
>TRBV20-1|few|TRBD1|TRBJ2-7
TGCAGTGCTCCCGGGACAGGGGAATCCGAGCAGTACTTC
CSAPGTGESEQYF
>TRBV28|few|NA|TRBJ2-7
TGTGCCAGCAGGTACCGGACGTTCGAGCAGTACTTC
CASRYRTFEQYF
>TRBV20-1|many|NA|TRBJ1-1
TGCAGTGCTGCCCAGACACCGAACACTGAAGCTTTCTTT
CSAAQTPNTEAFF
>TRBV5-1|many|NA|TRBJ2-1
TGCGCCAGCAGCTTGGGCAAGGGGAATGAGCAGTTCTTC
CASSLGKGNEQFF
>TRBV4-2|few|NA|TRBJ1-2
TGTGCCAGCAGCCAAGATAGGGGGACGCCTTATGGCTACACCTTC
CASSQDRGTPYGYTF
>TRBV20-1|many|NA|TRBJ2-1
TGCAGTGCTAGAGATGCGGGGAGGCCCTCCTACAATGAGCAGTTCTTC
CSARDAGRPSYNEQFF
>TRBV6-1|many|NA|TRBJ2-3
TGTGCCAGCAGTGAAGGGAAACAGATCACAGATACGCAGTATTTT
CASSEGKQITDTQYF
>TRBV29-1|few|NA|TRBJ1-1
TGCAGCGTTGGGGCCTCCCATGGGGACATGAACACTGAAGCTTTCTTT
CSVGASHGDMNTEAFF